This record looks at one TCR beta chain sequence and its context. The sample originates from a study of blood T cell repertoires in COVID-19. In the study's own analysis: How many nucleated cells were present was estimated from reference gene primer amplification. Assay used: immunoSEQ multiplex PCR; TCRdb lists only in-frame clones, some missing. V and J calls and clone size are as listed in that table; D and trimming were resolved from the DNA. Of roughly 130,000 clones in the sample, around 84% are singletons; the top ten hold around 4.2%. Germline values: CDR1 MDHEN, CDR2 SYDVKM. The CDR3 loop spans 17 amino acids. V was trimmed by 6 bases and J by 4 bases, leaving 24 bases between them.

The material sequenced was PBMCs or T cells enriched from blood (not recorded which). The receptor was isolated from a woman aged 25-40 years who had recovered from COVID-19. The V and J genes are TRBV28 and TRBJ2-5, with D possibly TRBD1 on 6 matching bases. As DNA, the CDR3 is TGTGCCAGCAGCCTATCCCGAGGGGGTAGCGTCTTAGAGACCCAGTACTTC. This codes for CASSLSRGGSVLETQYF.